This T cell receptor (beta chain) came from a study of blood T cell repertoires in COVID-19. Study-level information: Acute and convalescent COVID-19 samples came from the United States, Italy and Spain. PBMCs, B-cell-depleted T cells, or T cells provided the cDNA or gDNA that made up the material.

Living in roughly 23 US areas, the participants were between roughly 18 and 95 years of age. Participant reports of clinical history set cohort assignment. TCRdb's table, derived via immunoSEQ multiplex PCR, lists solely in-frame clones and lacks some. The profile shows about 300,000 clones, around nine tenths of them singletons. The CDR3 has 14 amino acids. Germline loops: CDR1 SGHVS, CDR2 FQNEAQ. V was pared by 4 bases and J by 8 bases, with 10 bases of the junction left unmatched. Sequencing was done on a sample of PBMCs or T cells enriched from blood (not recorded which). V usage is TRBV7-8 and J usage is TRBJ1-2, with 7 bases matching TRBD1. This sequence originates from a woman aged 45-60 years who had been exposed to COVID-19. For the CDR3, the DNA is TGTGCCAGCAGCTGGGAGACAGGGAGGCAAGGCTACACCTTC. It encodes CASSWETGRQGYTF. Drawing the rest from reference TRBV7-8 and TRBJ1-2, the complete variable domain is GAGVSQSPRYKVAKRGQDVALRCDPISGHVSLFWYQQALGQGPEFLTYFQNEAQLDKSGLPSDRFFAERPEGSVSTLKIQRTQQEDSAVYLCASSWETGRQGYTFGSGTRLTVV.